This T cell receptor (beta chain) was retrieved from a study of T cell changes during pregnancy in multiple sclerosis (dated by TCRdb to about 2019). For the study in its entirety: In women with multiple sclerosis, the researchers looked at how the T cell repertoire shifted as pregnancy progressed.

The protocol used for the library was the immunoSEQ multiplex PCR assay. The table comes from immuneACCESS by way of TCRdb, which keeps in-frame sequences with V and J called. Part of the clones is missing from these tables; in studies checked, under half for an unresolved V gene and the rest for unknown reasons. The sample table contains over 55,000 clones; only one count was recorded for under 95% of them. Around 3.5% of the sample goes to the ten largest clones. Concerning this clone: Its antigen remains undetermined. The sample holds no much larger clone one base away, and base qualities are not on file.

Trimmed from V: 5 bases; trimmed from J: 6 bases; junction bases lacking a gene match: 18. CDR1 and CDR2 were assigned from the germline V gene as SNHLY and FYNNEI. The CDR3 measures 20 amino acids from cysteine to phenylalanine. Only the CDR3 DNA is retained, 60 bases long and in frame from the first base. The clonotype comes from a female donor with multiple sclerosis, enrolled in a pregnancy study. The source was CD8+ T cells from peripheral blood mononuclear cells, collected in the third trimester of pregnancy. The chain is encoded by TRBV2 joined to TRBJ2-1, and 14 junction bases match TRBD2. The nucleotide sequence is TGTGCCAGCAGTCAAAATAGCGGACTAGCGGGAGGAATCGGTGGCAATGAGCAGTTCTTC. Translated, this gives CASSQNSGLAGGIGGNEQFF.